Listed below are T cell receptor beta chains from one sample, sequenced in a study of blood T cell repertoires in COVID-19. This table comes from immunoSEQ multiplex PCR, and its TCRdb copy is limited to in-frame clones, with some not included. The sample includes around 270,000 clones, about 83% of them seen just once. Sequences were obtained from peripheral blood. These receptors were taken from a woman aged 40 to 50 who had recovered from COVID-19. Both conserved end residues are part of each CDR3. Each record gives: CDR3 protein, CDR3 DNA, J gene, V gene, clone size, D gene. A D gene is named only where the DNA matches it firmly. Not all rows give a size; the values are once, few, many and, for expanded clones, a class.

CASSLTGMDGYTF,TGTGCCAGCAGCTTAACAGGGATGGATGGCTACACCTTC,TRBJ1-2,TRBV5-4,NA,NA
CASSPRGQGAGGEQFF,TGTGCCAGCTCACCCCGAGGGCAGGGGGCTGGGGGTGAGCAGTTCTTC,TRBJ2-1,TRBV18,NA,TRBD1
CASSLVPSSGVGNEQFF,TGTGCCAGCAGCTTAGTCCCCTCTAGCGGGGTAGGGAATGAGCAGTTCTTC,TRBJ2-1,TRBV7-6,once,TRBD2
CASSRHLQGTEAFF,TGTGCCAGCAGCCGGCACCTACAGGGAACTGAAGCTTTCTTT,TRBJ1-1,TRBV6-5,NA,NA
CASSFQGDQPQHF,TGTGCCAGCAGCTTCCAAGGGGATCAGCCCCAGCATTTT,TRBJ1-5,TRBV5-5,NA,NA
CASSLYPGNPLEATF,TGTGCCAGCAGTTTATACCCAGGGAACCCCCTCGAGGCCACCTTC,TRBJ1-2,TRBV27,NA,NA
CASSPEGRDYGYTF,TGCGCCAGCAGCCCGGAGGGGAGAGACTATGGCTACACCTTC,TRBJ1-2,TRBV5-1,NA,NA
CAWSVGVNTGELFF,TGTGCCTGGAGTGTAGGAGTGAACACCGGGGAGCTGTTTTTT,TRBJ2-2,TRBV30,NA,NA
CAWSKTGERQPQHF,TGTGCCTGGAGTAAAACAGGGGAACGGCAGCCCCAGCATTTT,TRBJ1-5,TRBV30,NA,TRBD1
CATSAPTSAHEQYF,TGTGCCACCAGCGCCCCGACTAGCGCCCACGAGCAGTACTTC,TRBJ2-7,TRBV15,NA,TRBD2
CASSPSFTGELFF,TGTGCCAGCAGCCCTTCCTTCACCGGGGAGCTGTTTTTT,TRBJ2-2,TRBV11-3,NA,NA
CAISAPGQGLETQYF,TGTGCCATCAGTGCTCCGGGACAGGGACTGGAGACCCAGTACTTC,TRBJ2-5,TRBV10-3,once,TRBD1
CASTYGGNSPLHF,TGTGCCAGCACCTATGGAGGGAATTCACCCCTCCACTTT,TRBJ1-6,TRBV7-2,once,NA
CASRRQGTGQYF,TGTGCCAGCAGAAGACAGGGTACCGGGCAGTACTTC,TRBJ2-7,TRBV6-5,NA,TRBD1
CAISEATGGSQPQHF,TGTGCCATCAGTGAGGCGACAGGGGGAAGCCAGCCCCAGCATTTT,TRBJ1-5,TRBV10-3,NA,TRBD1
CASEASGADNEQFF,TGTGCCAGCGAAGCTAGCGGGGCGGACAATGAGCAGTTCTTC,TRBJ2-1,TRBV7-9,NA,TRBD2
CASRPGQGFGYTF,TGTGCCAGCAGGCCGGGACAGGGATTTGGCTACACCTTC,TRBJ1-2,TRBV27,NA,TRBD1
CASSLGTGGNQPQHF,TGCGCCAGCAGCTTGGGAACAGGGGGCAATCAGCCCCAGCATTTT,TRBJ1-5,TRBV5-1,NA,TRBD1
CASSPRTAMNTEAFF,TGTGCCAGCAGTCCTCGGACAGCCATGAACACTGAAGCTTTCTTT,TRBJ1-1,TRBV28,NA,NA
CASSQVPGTANYEQYF,TGTGCCAGCAGCCAAGTCCCCGGGACAGCCAACTACGAGCAGTACTTC,TRBJ2-7,TRBV14,NA,TRBD1
CAWSARGGSEKLFF,TGTGCCTGGAGTGCCAGAGGGGGCAGCGAAAAACTGTTTTTT,TRBJ1-4,TRBV30,NA,TRBD1
CASRNQGAGDEKLFF,TGTGCCAGCAGAAACCAGGGGGCCGGGGATGAAAAACTGTTTTTT,TRBJ1-4,TRBV28,NA,TRBD1
CASSIGRGLAEAFF,TGTGCCAGTAGTATAGGAAGGGGGCTCGCTGAAGCTTTCTTT,TRBJ1-1,TRBV19,NA,TRBD1
CASSAGQGSDTQYF,TGTGCCAGCAGTGCGGGACAGGGATCAGATACGCAGTATTTT,TRBJ2-3,TRBV2,NA,TRBD1
CASSLGQVANEQYF,TGTGCCAGCAGCTTAGGACAGGTCGCGAACGAGCAGTACTTC,TRBJ2-7,TRBV7-2,NA,NA
CATSGGSGRPQGYTF,TGTGCCACCAGCGGGGGGAGCGGCAGGCCCCAGGGCTACACCTTC,TRBJ1-2,TRBV15,NA,NA
CASSLSRLGTTLQETQYF,TGTGCCAGCAGCTTATCCCGGCTGGGCACAACCCTCCAAGAGACCCAGTACTTC,TRBJ2-5,TRBV11-2,NA,NA
CASSPTGSISPLHF,TGTGCCAGCTCACCCACGGGTTCAATTTCACCCCTCCACTTT,TRBJ1-6,TRBV18,NA,NA
CASSNPGGAWEAFF,TGTGCCAGCAGCAACCCAGGGGGCGCGTGGGAAGCTTTCTTT,TRBJ1-1,TRBV11-2,NA,TRBD1
CASRQSGTNNYGYTF,TGTGCCAGCAGACAGTCCGGGACAAATAACTATGGCTACACCTTC,TRBJ1-2,TRBV28,NA,NA
CASRKQGMGEKLFF,TGTGCCAGCAGGAAACAGGGTATGGGAGAAAAACTGTTTTTT,TRBJ1-4,TRBV6-5,NA,NA
CASSLDRAPVTEAFF,TGTGCCAGCAGCTTGGACAGGGCGCCGGTCACTGAAGCTTTCTTT,TRBJ1-1,TRBV5-6,NA,NA
CASSHGPGTVILNTEAFF,TGTGCCAGCAGCCATGGACCCGGGACAGTCATCTTGAACACTGAAGCTTTCTTT,TRBJ1-1,TRBV4-2,NA,TRBD1
CASFRDTGDNEQFF,TGCGCCAGCTTCCGGGACACCGGAGACAATGAGCAGTTCTTC,TRBJ2-1,TRBV5-1,NA,NA
CASSLEGGGRGYTF,TGTGCCAGCAGTTTGGAAGGGGGCGGGCGCGGCTACACCTTC,TRBJ1-2,TRBV28,NA,TRBD1
CASYPKAGKGRRADTQYF,TGTGCCAGTTACCCTAAGGCCGGGAAAGGGCGACGGGCAGATACGCAGTATTTT,TRBJ2-3,TRBV27,NA,NA
CASSLNRGNEKLFF,TGTGCCAGCAGCTTAAACAGGGGAAATGAAAAACTGTTTTTT,TRBJ1-4,TRBV7-9,NA,TRBD1
CASSLGGDNEKLFF,TGCGCCAGCAGCTTGGGAGGAGATAATGAAAAACTGTTTTTT,TRBJ1-4,TRBV5-1,NA,NA
CASNLDRAAKLFF,TGTGCCAGCAACCTAGACAGGGCCGCAAAACTGTTTTTT,TRBJ1-4,TRBV6-5,NA,TRBD1